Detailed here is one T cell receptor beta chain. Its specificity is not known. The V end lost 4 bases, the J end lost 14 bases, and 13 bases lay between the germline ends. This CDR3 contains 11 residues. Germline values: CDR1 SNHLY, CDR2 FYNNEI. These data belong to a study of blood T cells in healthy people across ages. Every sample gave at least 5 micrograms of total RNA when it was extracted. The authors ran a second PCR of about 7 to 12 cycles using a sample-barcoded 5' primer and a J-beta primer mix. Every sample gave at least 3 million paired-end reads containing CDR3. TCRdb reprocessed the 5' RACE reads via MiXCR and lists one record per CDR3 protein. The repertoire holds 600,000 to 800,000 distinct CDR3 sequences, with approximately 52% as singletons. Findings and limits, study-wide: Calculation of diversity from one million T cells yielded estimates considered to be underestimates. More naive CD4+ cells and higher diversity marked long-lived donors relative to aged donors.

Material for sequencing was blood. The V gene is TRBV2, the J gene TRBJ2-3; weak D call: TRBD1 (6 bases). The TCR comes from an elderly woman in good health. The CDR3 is CASSVDRDAYF. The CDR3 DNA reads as TGTGCCAGCAGTGTGGACAGAGACGCGTATTTT. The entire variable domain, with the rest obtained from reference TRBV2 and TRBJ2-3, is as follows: EPEVTQTPSHQVTQMGQEVILRCVPISNHLYFYWYRQILGQKVEFLVSFYNNEISEKSEIFDDQFSVERPDGSNFTLKIRSTKLEDSAMYFCASSVDRDAYFGPGTRLTVL.